This T cell receptor beta chain was sequenced during a study of T cells in Graves' hyperthyroidism and ophthalmopathy. Newly diagnosed hyperthyroidism patients aged 18 to 65 years had disease lasting under 2 months. Amplification of TCR beta CDR3 regions used RNA as the template. Carried out on the TCR CDR3, a first-round RT-PCR used the HTBI primer set. MiXCR, applied by TCRdb to the multiplex PCR reads, yields one record per CDR3 protein. The sample consists of a few hundred thousand distinct CDR3 sequences, approximately 14% of them appearing once. This clonotype was detected ten times or more. The CDR3 contains 16 residues. V lost 4 bases and J lost 0, with 15 bases in between.

The clonotype originates from a woman younger than 35 with Graves' hyperthyroidism that later progressed to Graves' ophthalmopathy. The sample taken for sequencing was blood. The chain uses TRBV12-3 or TRBV12-4 and TRBJ1-2, with D possibly matching TRBD1 (6 bases). CDR3 region: CASSSWTEASNYGYTF. The CDR3 DNA follows: TGTGCCAGCAGTTCATGGACAGAAGCTTCTAACTATGGCTACACCTTC.